This T cell receptor (beta chain) was found in a study of control samples from healthy donors and cancer patients. Germline values: CDR1 SQVTM, CDR2 ANQGSEA. This CDR3 is built from 13 residues. Trimming shortened V by 3 bases and J by 5 bases, and 10 bases separated the two germline ends. Profiling relied on immunoSEQ multiplex PCR, and the TCRdb table lists in-frame clones only, not all of them. The table shows approximately 190,000 clones, with over 80% occurring only once. This receptor was obtained from a man between 25 and 39 years old in good health. The sequenced material came from blood. This chain uses TRBV29-1 with TRBJ2-2; D unclear. The CDR3 DNA reads TGCAGCGTTGACACAGATGGGACCGGGGAGCTGTTTTTT. Translated: CSVDTDGTGELFF.